This T cell receptor beta chain was identified during a study of response to subunit inactivated influenza vaccine. Study outcomes and limitations: Authors suggested each seasonal flu vaccination may recruit only limited numbers of new T cells.

This clonotype was observed a handful of times. Its antigen is unidentified. The V end was cut by 0 bases, the J end by 7 bases, with 11 bases between. Germline CDR1 reads MNHEY; CDR2 reads SVGAGI. There are 14 residues in the CDR3. TCRdb re-analysed the RT-PCR reads in MiXCR, keeping a single row per CDR3 protein. The data show around 750,000 distinct CDR3 sequences, 21% seen once. The chain uses TRBV6-5 and TRBJ2-3; D assignment may be TRBD1 or TRBD2 (5 bases each). The TCR comes from a man aged 45-65 years who received an inactivated influenza vaccine. The input for sequencing was PBMCs from blood, taken roughly 5 days after vaccination. The chain's CDR3 is CASSYSVGPHTQYF. The CDR3, as DNA: TGTGCCAGCAGTTACTCCGTGGGACCCCATACGCAGTATTTT.